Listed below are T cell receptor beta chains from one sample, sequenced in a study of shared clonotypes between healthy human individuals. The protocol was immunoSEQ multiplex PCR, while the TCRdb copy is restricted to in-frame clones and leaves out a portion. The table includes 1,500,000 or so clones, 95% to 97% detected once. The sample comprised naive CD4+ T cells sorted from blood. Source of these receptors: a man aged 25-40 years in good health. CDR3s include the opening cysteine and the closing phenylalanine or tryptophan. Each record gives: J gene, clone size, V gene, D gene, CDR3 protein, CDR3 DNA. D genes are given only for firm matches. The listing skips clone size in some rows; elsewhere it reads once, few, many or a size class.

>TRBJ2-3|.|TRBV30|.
CAWRAGTDTQYF
TGTGCCTGGAGGGCAGGCACAGATACGCAGTATTTT
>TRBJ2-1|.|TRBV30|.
CAWSGDGSYNEQFF
TGTGCCTGGAGTGGTGACGGATCCTACAATGAGCAGTTCTTC
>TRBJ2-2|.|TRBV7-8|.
CASSLYQGNPGELFF
TGTGCCAGCAGCTTATACCAGGGGAATCCCGGGGAGCTGTTTTTT
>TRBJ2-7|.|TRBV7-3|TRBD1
CASSSTGTGLLEQYF
TGTGCCAGCAGCAGTACCGGGACAGGGCTTCTCGAGCAGTACTTC
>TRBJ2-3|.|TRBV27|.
CASSPLALGADTQYF
TGTGCCAGCAGTCCCCTAGCGTTAGGAGCAGATACGCAGTATTTT
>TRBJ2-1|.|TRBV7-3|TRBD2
CASSLTSGLDEQFF
TGTGCCAGCAGCTTGACTAGCGGACTGGATGAGCAGTTCTTC
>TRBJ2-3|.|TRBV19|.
CASRRDLNTQYF
TGTGCCAGTAGAAGGGACTTAAATACGCAGTATTTT
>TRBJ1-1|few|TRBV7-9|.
CASSLVGTPAFF
TGTGCCAGCAGCTTAGTAGGGACTCCAGCTTTCTTT
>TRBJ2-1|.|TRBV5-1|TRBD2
CASSVGWLADNEQFF
TGCGCCAGCAGCGTCGGTTGGCTAGCGGACAATGAGCAGTTCTTC
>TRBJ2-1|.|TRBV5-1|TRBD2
CASSRGRYARNEQFF
TGCGCCAGCAGTCGCGGGAGGTACGCCAGAAATGAGCAGTTCTTC
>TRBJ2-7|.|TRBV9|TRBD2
CASSSRVGGEQYF
TGTGCCAGCAGCTCCAGGGTGGGAGGGGAGCAGTACTTC
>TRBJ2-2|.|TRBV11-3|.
CASSLARASGTGELFF
TGTGCCAGCAGCTTAGCGAGGGCGTCGGGGACCGGGGAGCTGTTTTTT
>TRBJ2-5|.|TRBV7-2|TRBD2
CASSLTSGDETQYF
TGTGCCAGCTCGTTAACTAGCGGAGACGAGACCCAGTACTTC
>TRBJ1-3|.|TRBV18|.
CASSPRGSGNTIYF
TGTGCCAGCTCACCTCGAGGGTCCGGAAACACCATATATTTT
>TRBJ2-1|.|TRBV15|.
CATSRTSPLGGEQFF
TGTGCCACCAGCAGAACATCTCCCCTTGGTGGTGAGCAGTTCTTC
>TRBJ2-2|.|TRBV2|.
CASSANTGELFF
TGTGCCAGCAGTGCTAACACCGGGGAGCTGTTTTTT
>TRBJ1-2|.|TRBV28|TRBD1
CASSFSGQGQAWGYTF
TGTGCCAGCAGTTTTTCGGGACAGGGGCAGGCATGGGGCTACACCTTC
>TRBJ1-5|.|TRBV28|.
CASSLNPRWQPQHF
TGTGCCAGCAGTTTAAACCCCCGCTGGCAGCCCCAGCATTTT
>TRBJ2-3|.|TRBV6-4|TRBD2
CASIRLAGGTDTQYF
TGTGCCAGCATAAGGCTAGCGGGGGGCACAGATACGCAGTATTTT
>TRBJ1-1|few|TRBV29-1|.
CSGSLNTEAFF
TGCAGCGGGTCCCTGAACACTGAAGCTTTCTTT
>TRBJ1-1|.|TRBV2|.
CASSGQALLHTEAFF
TGTGCCAGCAGTGGGCAGGCACTTCTTCACACTGAAGCTTTCTTT
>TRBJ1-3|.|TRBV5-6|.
CASSPGRPFSGNTIYF
TGTGCCAGCAGCCCCGGTCGACCCTTCTCTGGAAACACCATATATTTT
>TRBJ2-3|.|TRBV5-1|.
CASTPPMGGGTDTQYF
TGCGCCAGCACCCCACCCATGGGGGGCGGCACAGATACGCAGTATTTT
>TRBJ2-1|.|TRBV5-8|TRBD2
CASPPRKRESPISYNEQFF
TGTGCCAGCCCCCCCCGTAAGCGGGAGAGCCCCATCTCCTACAATGAGCAGTTCTTC
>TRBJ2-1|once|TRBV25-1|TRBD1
CASSEVPGTGIYNEQFF
TGTGCCAGCAGTGAGGTCCCCGGGACAGGGATATACAATGAGCAGTTCTTC
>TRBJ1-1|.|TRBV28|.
CASRGTPNTEAFF
TGTGCCTCCAGGGGCACCCCGAACACTGAAGCTTTCTTT
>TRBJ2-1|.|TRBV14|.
CASSQFSGIGYNEQFF
TGTGCCAGCAGCCAATTCTCAGGGATAGGCTACAATGAGCAGTTCTTC
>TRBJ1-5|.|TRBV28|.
CASKEGRSDSNQPQHF
TGTGCCAGCAAAGAGGGGAGATCGGATAGCAATCAGCCCCAGCATTTT
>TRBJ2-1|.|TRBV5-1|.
CASSSRYEQFF
TGCGCCAGCAGCTCCCGTTATGAGCAGTTCTTC